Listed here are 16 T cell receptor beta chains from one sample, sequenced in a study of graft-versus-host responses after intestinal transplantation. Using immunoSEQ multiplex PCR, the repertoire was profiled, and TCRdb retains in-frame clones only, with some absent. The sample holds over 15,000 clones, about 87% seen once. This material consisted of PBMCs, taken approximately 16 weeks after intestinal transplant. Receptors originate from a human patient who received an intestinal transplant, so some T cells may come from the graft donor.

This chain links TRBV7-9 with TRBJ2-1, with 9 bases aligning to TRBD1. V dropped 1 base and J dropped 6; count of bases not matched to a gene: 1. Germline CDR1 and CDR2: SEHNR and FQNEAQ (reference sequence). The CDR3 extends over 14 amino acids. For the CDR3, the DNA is TGTGCCAGCAGCTTAGAGGGACAGGGCAATGAGCAGTTCTTC. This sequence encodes CASSLEGQGNEQFF.

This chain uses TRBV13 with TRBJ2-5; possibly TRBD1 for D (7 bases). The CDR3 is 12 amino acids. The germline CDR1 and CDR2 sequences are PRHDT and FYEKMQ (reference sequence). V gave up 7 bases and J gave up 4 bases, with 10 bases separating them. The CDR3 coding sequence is TGTGCCAGCAAGCAGGGGGGAGAGACCCAGTACTTC. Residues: CASKQGGETQYF.

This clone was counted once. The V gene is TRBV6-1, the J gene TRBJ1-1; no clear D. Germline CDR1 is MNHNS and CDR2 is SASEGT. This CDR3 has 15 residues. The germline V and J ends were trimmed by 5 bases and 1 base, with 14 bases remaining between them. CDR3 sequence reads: CASSLSGVSNTEAFF. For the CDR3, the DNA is TGTGCCAGCAGTTTAAGTGGGGTCTCGAACACTGAAGCTTTCTTT.

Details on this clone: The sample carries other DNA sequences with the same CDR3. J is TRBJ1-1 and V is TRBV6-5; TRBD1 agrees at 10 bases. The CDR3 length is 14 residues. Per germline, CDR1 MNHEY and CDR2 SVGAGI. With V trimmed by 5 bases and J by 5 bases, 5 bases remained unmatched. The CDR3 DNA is TGTGCCAGCAGTGTCGGACAGGGGGGAACTGAAGCTTTCTTT. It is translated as CASSVGQGGTEAFF.

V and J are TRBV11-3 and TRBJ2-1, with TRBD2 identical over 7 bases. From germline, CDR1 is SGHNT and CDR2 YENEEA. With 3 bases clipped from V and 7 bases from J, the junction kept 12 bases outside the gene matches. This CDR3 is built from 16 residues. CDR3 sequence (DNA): TGTGCCAGCAGCTTGACCATCGAGACTAGCCTTAATGAGCAGTTCTTC. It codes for CASSLTIETSLNEQFF.

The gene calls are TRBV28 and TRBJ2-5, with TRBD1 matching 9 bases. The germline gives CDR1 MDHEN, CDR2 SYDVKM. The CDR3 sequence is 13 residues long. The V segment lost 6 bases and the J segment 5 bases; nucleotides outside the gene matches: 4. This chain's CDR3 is CASSSGTGETQYF. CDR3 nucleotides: TGTGCCAGCAGCTCCGGGACAGGGGAGACCCAGTACTTC. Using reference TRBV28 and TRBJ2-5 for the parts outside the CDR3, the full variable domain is DVKVTQSSRYLVKRTGEKVFLECVQDMDHENMFWYRQDPGLGLRLIYFSYDVKMKEKGDIPEGYSVSREKKERFSLILESASTNQTSMYLCASSSGTGETQYFGPGTRLLVL.

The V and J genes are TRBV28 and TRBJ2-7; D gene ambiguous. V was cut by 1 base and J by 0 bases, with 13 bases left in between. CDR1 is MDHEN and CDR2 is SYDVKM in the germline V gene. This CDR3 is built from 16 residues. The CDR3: CASSLYVPLSSYEQYF. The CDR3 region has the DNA TGTGCCAGCAGTTTATACGTGCCTTTAAGCTCCTACGAGCAGTACTTC.

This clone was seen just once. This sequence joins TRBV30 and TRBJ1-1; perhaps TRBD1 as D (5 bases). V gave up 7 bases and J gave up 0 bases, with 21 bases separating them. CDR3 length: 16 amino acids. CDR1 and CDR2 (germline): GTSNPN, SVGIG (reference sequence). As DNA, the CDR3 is TGTGCCTTCACACCGGACTCCTCAGGGATGAACACTGAAGCTTTCTTT. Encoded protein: CAFTPDSSGMNTEAFF.

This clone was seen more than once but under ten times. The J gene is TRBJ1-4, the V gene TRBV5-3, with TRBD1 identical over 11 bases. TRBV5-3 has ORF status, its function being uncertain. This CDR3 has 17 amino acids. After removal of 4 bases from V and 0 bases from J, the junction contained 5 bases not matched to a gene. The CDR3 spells CARSPDRGPATNEKLFF. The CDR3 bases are TGTGCCAGAAGCCCGGACAGGGGGCCTGCAACTAATGAAAAACTGTTTTTT.

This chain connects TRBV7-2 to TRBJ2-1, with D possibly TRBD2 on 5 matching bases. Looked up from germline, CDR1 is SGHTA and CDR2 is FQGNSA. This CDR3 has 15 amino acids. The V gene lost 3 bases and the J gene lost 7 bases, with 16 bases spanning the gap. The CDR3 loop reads CASSFPLRGYNEQFF. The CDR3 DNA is TGTGCCAGCAGCTTCCCCCTTAGAGGGTATAATGAGCAGTTCTTC. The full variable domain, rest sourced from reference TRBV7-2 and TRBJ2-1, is GAGVSQSPSNKVTEKGKDVELRCDPISGHTALYWYRQSLGQGLEFLIYFQGNSAPDKSGLPSDRFSAERTGGSVSTLTIQRTQQEDSAVYLCASSFPLRGYNEQFFGPGTRLTVL.

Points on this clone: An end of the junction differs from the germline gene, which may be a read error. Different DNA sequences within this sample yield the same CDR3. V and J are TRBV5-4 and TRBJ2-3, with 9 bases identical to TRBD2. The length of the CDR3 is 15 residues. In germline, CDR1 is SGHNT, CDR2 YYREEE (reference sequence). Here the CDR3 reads CASSFSGSDTDTQYF. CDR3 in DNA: TGTGCCAGCAGCTTTAGCGGGAGTGACACAGACACGCAGTATTTT.

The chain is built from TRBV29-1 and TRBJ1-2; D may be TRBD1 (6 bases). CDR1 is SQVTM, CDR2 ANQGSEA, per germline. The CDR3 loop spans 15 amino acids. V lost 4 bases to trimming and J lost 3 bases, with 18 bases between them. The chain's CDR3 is CSVVSGELVHYGYTF. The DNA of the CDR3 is TGCAGCGTTGTATCAGGGGAACTGGTGCACTATGGCTACACCTTC.

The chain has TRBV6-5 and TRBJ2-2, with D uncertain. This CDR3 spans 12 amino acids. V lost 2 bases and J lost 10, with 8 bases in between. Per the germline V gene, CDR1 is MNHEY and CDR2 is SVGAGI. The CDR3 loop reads CASSYSGEELFF. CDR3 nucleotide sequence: TGTGCCAGCAGTTACAGTGGGGAGGAGCTGTTTTTT.

The CDR3 nucleotides read TGTGCCAGCAGTGAAAACCGGGCAGGGGGCTGTGGCTACACCTTC. Translated, it gives CASSENRAGGCGYTF. This sequence joins TRBV25-1 and TRBJ1-2, with TRBD1 identical over 8 bases. CDR3 length equals 15 residues. V lost 2 bases, J lost 7 bases, and 9 bases stayed unmatched. CDR1 is MGHDK and CDR2 is SYGVNS in the germline V gene.

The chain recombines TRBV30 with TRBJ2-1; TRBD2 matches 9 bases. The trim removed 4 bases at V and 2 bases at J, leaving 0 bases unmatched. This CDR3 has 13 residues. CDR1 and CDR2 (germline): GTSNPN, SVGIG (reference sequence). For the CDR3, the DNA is TGTGCCTGGACTAGCGGGACCTACAATGAGCAGTTCTTC. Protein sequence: CAWTSGTYNEQFF.

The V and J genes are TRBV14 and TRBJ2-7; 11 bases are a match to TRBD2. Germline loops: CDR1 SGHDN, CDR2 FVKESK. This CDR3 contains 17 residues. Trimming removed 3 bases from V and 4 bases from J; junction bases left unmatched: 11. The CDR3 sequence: CASSQFFPGTSGYEQYF. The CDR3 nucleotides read TGTGCCAGCAGCCAGTTTTTTCCCGGGACTAGCGGTTACGAGCAGTACTTC.